These 10 T cell receptor beta chains were sequenced from one sample in a study of cytomegalovirus exposure and HLA in healthy donors. Some clones are missing from TCRdb's copy, which holds only in-frame ones; the method was immunoSEQ multiplex PCR. Among about 78,000 clones listed, 90% to 97% were seen once. The source material was PBMCs. The receptor source for this set is a man younger than 35 in good health and CMV-seropositive.

The rearrangement uses TRBV6-1 and TRBJ1-5, with a tentative D call TRBD1 (5 bases). The CDR3 extends over 13 amino acids. CDR1 and CDR2 from the germline V gene are MNHNS and SASEGT. V lost 6 bases to trimming and J lost 4 bases, with 10 bases between them. The CDR3 reads CASRPQGNQPQHF. Here the CDR3 DNA reads TGTGCCAGCAGACCTCAGGGAAATCAGCCCCAGCATTTT.

V usage is TRBV28 and J usage is TRBJ2-1, with 14 positions matching TRBD2. Germline values: CDR1 MDHEN, CDR2 SYDVKM. V shed 6 bases, J shed 2 bases, and the junction held 6 bases outside the gene matches. There are 17 residues in the CDR3. CDR3 sequence: CASRPTSGRAPYNEQFF. The DNA for the CDR3 is TGTGCCAGCAGGCCGACTAGCGGGAGGGCCCCCTACAATGAGCAGTTCTTC.

This clone was observed a single time. The chain carries TRBV15 and TRBJ1-3; 7 bases are shared with TRBD1. CDR1 and CDR2 (germline): LNHNV, YYDKDF (reference sequence). The length of the CDR3 is 15 residues. V dropped 3 bases and J dropped 2; count of bases not matched to a gene: 4. The CDR3 nucleotides are TGTGCCACCAGCAGCGGGACAGTTACTGGAAACACCATATATTTT. Its protein product is CATSSGTVTGNTIYF.

The chain is built from TRBV30 and TRBJ2-6, with D unclear. Trimming pared 1 base from V and 0 bases from J, leaving 4 bases between. Germline CDR1 GTSNPN, CDR2 SVGIG (reference sequence). The CDR3 contains 14 residues. The CDR3, as DNA: TGTGCCTGGAGTGCAGACTCTGGGGCCAACGTCCTGACTTTC. Protein: CAWSADSGANVLTF.

J is TRBJ1-4 and V is TRBV7-3, with D perhaps TRBD1 (5 bases). V lost 8 bases to trimming and J lost 7 bases, with 23 bases between them. The CDR3 is 16 amino acids. Germline assignment: CDR1 SGHTA and CDR2 FQGTGA. The CDR3 here is CASSPGKNVGGEKLFF. CDR3 nucleotides: TGTGCCAGCTCGCCAGGGAAGAACGTCGGGGGTGAAAAACTGTTTTTT.

The chain joins TRBV27 to TRBJ1-2, with 8 bases identical to TRBD1. The junction had 5 bases not matched to a gene; V was cut back by 2 bases and J by 9 bases. The germline V gene encodes CDR1 MNHEY and CDR2 SMNVEV (reference sequence). The CDR3 runs to 13 residues. CDR3 in amino acids: CASSLLQGASYTF. The CDR3 nucleotides are TGTGCCAGCAGTTTACTCCAGGGGGCTAGCTACACCTTC.

The chain employs TRBV5-6 and TRBJ1-4; D unclear. V was clipped by 3 bases and J by 7 bases, with 13 bases between them. The germline gives CDR1 SGHDT, CDR2 YYEEEE. This CDR3 spans 14 amino acids. This chain's CDR3 is CASSWRPDGEKLFF. As DNA, the CDR3 is TGTGCCAGCAGCTGGCGGCCAGACGGTGAAAAACTGTTTTTT. Based on the CDR3 plus reference TRBV5-6 and TRBJ1-4, the full variable domain is DAGVTQSPTHLIKTRGQQVTLRCSPKSGHDTVSWYQQALGQGPQFIFQYYEEEERQRGNFPDRFSGHQFPNYSSELNVNALLLGDSALYLCASSWRPDGEKLFFGSGTQLSVL.

This chain links TRBV28 with TRBJ1-1; TRBD1 might be the D (6 bases). Germline CDR1 reads MDHEN; CDR2 reads SYDVKM. The V end lost 4 bases, the J end lost 0 bases, and 15 bases lay between the germline ends. The CDR3 runs to 16 residues. CDR3 coding DNA: TGTGCCAGCAGTTCTGAAGGAGACAGGATGAACACTGAAGCTTTCTTT. Its protein is CASSSEGDRMNTEAFF.

This sequence joins TRBV30 and TRBJ2-3; TRBD2 aligns across 10 bases. Germline V gene data show CDR1 as GTSNPN and CDR2 as SVGIG (reference sequence). J gave up 8 bases and V 7 bases, and 9 bases lay outside the gene matches. The CDR3 is 13 residues long. In DNA form, the CDR3 reads TGTGCCTCTCGGACTAGCGGAGAGGGTACGCAGTATTTT. Translation gives CASRTSGEGTQYF. Together with reference TRBV30 and TRBJ2-3, the CDR3 gives the full variable domain: SQTIHQWPATLVQPVGSPLSLECTVEGTSNPNLYWYRQAAGRGLQLLFYSVGIGQISSEVPQNLSASRPQDRQFILSSKKLLLSDSGFYLCASRTSGEGTQYFGPGTRLTVL.

The CDR3: CASTLGEGSYEQYF. Here the CDR3 DNA reads TGCGCCAGCACCCTGGGGGAGGGTTCCTACGAGCAGTACTTC. J is TRBJ2-7 and V is TRBV5-1; 7 positions match TRBD2. V lost 6 bases, J lost 1 base, and 7 bases stayed unmatched. The CDR3 totals 14 residues. Germline V gene data show CDR1 as SGHRS and CDR2 as YFSETQ.